The 16 T cell receptor beta chains reported below all come from one sample, sequenced in a study of technical replicates of blood from a handful of donors. TCRdb's copy holds only in-frame clones and misses some; the assay was immunoSEQ multiplex PCR. This sample yields about 94,000 clones, of which approximately 95% are seen a single time; about 0.39% belongs to the top ten. Sequencing was carried out using T cells isolated from PBMCs. These receptors were obtained from a human donor in good health.

The chain employs TRBV4-2 and TRBJ1-1, with a weak D call TRBD1 (5 bases). Trimming took off 4 bases at V and 0 bases at J, with 15 bases between the two ends. Germline V gene sequence: CDR1 LGHNA, CDR2 YNFKEQ. This CDR3 has 16 residues. The DNA for the CDR3 is TGTGCCAGCAGCCGAGCGGGGGAGGCGATGAACACTGAAGCTTTCTTT. Its translation is CASSRAGEAMNTEAFF.

The J gene is TRBJ1-3, the V gene TRBV30, with 8 bases lining up with TRBD1. The CDR3 sequence is 13 residues long. The V and J ends lost 4 bases and 4 bases, in that order; junction bases with no gene match: 3. Per germline, CDR1 GTSNPN and CDR2 SVGIG (reference sequence). The CDR3: CAWKGTGGNTIYF. The CDR3 bases are TGTGCCTGGAAGGGGACAGGAGGAAACACCATATATTTT.

The V call is TRBV11-1, the J call TRBJ1-2, with unresolved D. This CDR3 has 13 residues. V lost 5 bases and J 4 bases, leaving 11 bases between the germline ends. Looked up from germline, CDR1 is SGHAT and CDR2 is FQDESV (reference sequence). The CDR3 nucleotides are TGTGCCAGCAGCCTCACAGAGACCTATGGCTACACCTTC. As protein: CASSLTETYGYTF. Full variable domain (missing parts from reference TRBV11-1 and TRBJ1-2): EAEVAQSPRYKITEKSQAVAFWCDPISGHATLYWYRQILGQGPELLVQFQDESVVDDSQLPKDRFSAERLKGVDSTLKIQPAELGDSAMYLCASSLTETYGYTFGSGTRLTVV.

The V gene is TRBV5-1, the J gene TRBJ2-5; D is unresolved. The CDR3 covers 15 residues. The V end was cut by 4 bases, the J end by 0 bases, with 13 bases between. Germline CDR1 and CDR2: SGHRS and YFSETQ. CDR3 DNA: TGCGCCAGCAGCGACCCCAGCGAGTACCAAGAGACCCAGTACTTC. As protein: CASSDPSEYQETQYF. The full variable domain, in which reference TRBV5-1 and TRBJ2-5 provide the parts outside the CDR3, is KAGVTQTPRYLIKTRGQQVTLSCSPISGHRSVSWYQQTPGQGLQFLFEYFSETQRNKGNFPGRFSGRQFSNSRSEMNVSTLELGDSALYLCASSDPSEYQETQYFGPGTRLLVL.

This chain links TRBV9 with TRBJ2-7, with D tentatively TRBD1 (6 bases). In germline, CDR1 is SGDLS, CDR2 YYNGEE. V was cut by 4 bases and J by 3 bases, with 14 bases left in between. The CDR3 is 14 amino acids. CDR3 coding DNA: TGTGCCAGCAGCCCCCTAGGGGGATTCTACGAGCAGTACTTC. It translates to CASSPLGGFYEQYF.

The CDR3 loop reads CASSPGFKDEQFF. The CDR3 DNA reads as TGTGCCAGCAGCCCAGGGTTTAAGGATGAGCAGTTCTTC. The rearrangement uses TRBV11-2 and TRBJ2-1, with a possible D match to TRBD1 (5 bases). The germline V and J ends were trimmed by 5 bases and 8 bases, with 13 bases remaining between them. The length of the CDR3 is 13 residues. Germline CDR1 reads SGHAT; CDR2 reads FQNNGV.

The count of this clone is one. This chain uses TRBV27 with TRBJ2-7, with 7 bases fitting TRBD2. Germline V CDR1 and CDR2: MNHEY, SMNVEV (reference sequence). This CDR3 region has 14 residues. J lost 3 bases, V lost 5 bases, and 7 bases had no gene match. In DNA form, the CDR3 reads TGTGCCAGCAGTGCGTCTGGCGGGGGCTACGAGCAGTACTTC. Protein product: CASSASGGGYEQYF.

The V call is TRBV2, the J call TRBJ2-7, with 7 nucleotides matching TRBD1. Germline V lookup: CDR1 SNHLY, CDR2 FYNNEI. V lost 4 bases and J lost 4; bases outside the gene matches: 7. CDR3 size: 14 residues. The CDR3 nucleotides read TGTGCCAGCAGTGGGACAGGCTTATTATACGAGCAGTACTTC. This encodes CASSGTGLLYEQYF.

The rearrangement links TRBV6-5 to TRBJ2-1; 8 nucleotides align to TRBD1. Trimming cost V 8 bases and J 2 bases; bases outside gene matches: 5. In germline, CDR1 is MNHEY, CDR2 SVGAGI. CDR3 length: 14 amino acids. CDR3 in DNA: TGTGCCAGCGTGCGGACAGGGACCTACAATGAGCAGTTCTTC. Its protein is CASVRTGTYNEQFF.

A few counts support this clone. V gene TRBV30 combines with J gene TRBJ1-4, with D possibly being TRBD1 (5 bases). Looked up from germline, CDR1 is GTSNPN and CDR2 is SVGIG (reference sequence). Trimming pared 1 base from V and 4 bases from J, leaving 7 bases between. This CDR3 spans 13 amino acids. This chain's CDR3 is CAWSGQRNEKLFF. The DNA of the CDR3 is TGTGCCTGGAGTGGACAGCGTAATGAAAAACTGTTTTTT.

V is TRBV25-1 and J is TRBJ1-4, with 8 bases aligning to TRBD1. This CDR3 region has 15 residues. V gave up 8 bases and J gave up 4 bases; unmatched junction bases: 9. In germline, CDR1 is MGHDK, CDR2 SYGVNS. Written as DNA, the CDR3 is TGTGCCAGCCAGGACAGGGCTACACTTAATGAAAAACTGTTTTTT. Translating gives CASQDRATLNEKLFF. Full variable domain (missing parts from reference TRBV25-1 and TRBJ1-4): EADIYQTPRYLVIGTGKKITLECSQTMGHDKMYWYQQDPGMELHLIHYSYGVNSTEKGDLSSESTVSRIRTEHFPLTLESARPSHTSQYLCASQDRATLNEKLFFGSGTQLSVL.

The V and J genes are TRBV27 and TRBJ1-1, with 7 bases that match TRBD1. The CDR3 loop spans 15 amino acids. Trimming at V came to 0 bases and at J to 1 base, leaving 2 bases not matched to a gene. In germline, CDR1 is MNHEY, CDR2 SMNVEV (reference sequence). The CDR3 is CASSLSEGANTEAFF. The CDR3 DNA sequence: TGTGCCAGCAGTTTATCGGAGGGGGCGAACACTGAAGCTTTCTTT.

Only one count was recorded for this clone. The J gene is TRBJ1-5, the V gene TRBV27; D perhaps matches TRBD1 (6 bases). The germline V gene has CDR1 MNHEY and CDR2 SMNVEV (reference sequence). The CDR3 is 13 amino acids. Trimming removed 5 bases at V and 7 bases at J, with 12 bases between. In DNA, the CDR3 is TGTGCCAGCAGTAATAATAGGGGGCAGCCCCAGCATTTT. Protein: CASSNNRGQPQHF.

This clone has just one count. The chain combines TRBV28 with TRBJ2-7, with 9 bases lining up with TRBD2. This CDR3 has 15 amino acids. The germline CDR1 and CDR2 sequences are MDHEN and SYDVKM. V shed 3 bases and J 4 bases; nucleotides not matched to a gene: 7. CDR3 DNA sequence: TGTGCCAGCAGTTTTCACGGGACTAGCAGATACGAGCAGTACTTC. Its protein product is CASSFHGTSRYEQYF.

The chain carries TRBV7-6 and TRBJ1-1; TRBD1 matches at 8 bases. The V segment lost 3 bases and the J segment 5 bases; nucleotides outside the gene matches: 8. Germline CDR1 is SGHVS and CDR2 is FNYEAQ. This CDR3 is 15 amino acids long. CDR3 region: CASSLSRGRITEAFF. CDR3 nucleotides: TGTGCCAGCAGCTTGAGCAGGGGGCGGATTACTGAAGCTTTCTTT.

V and J are TRBV7-2 and TRBJ2-3; 10 nucleotides align to TRBD2. The CDR3 is 14 residues long. Germline CDR1 is SGHTA and CDR2 is FQGNSA. Losses at the gene ends were 10 bases for V and 6 bases for J; bases not matched to a gene: 10. The CDR3, as DNA: TGTGCCACAGTGGTAGCGGGAGGCGGGGATACGCAGTATTTT. Translating it yields CATVVAGGGDTQYF.